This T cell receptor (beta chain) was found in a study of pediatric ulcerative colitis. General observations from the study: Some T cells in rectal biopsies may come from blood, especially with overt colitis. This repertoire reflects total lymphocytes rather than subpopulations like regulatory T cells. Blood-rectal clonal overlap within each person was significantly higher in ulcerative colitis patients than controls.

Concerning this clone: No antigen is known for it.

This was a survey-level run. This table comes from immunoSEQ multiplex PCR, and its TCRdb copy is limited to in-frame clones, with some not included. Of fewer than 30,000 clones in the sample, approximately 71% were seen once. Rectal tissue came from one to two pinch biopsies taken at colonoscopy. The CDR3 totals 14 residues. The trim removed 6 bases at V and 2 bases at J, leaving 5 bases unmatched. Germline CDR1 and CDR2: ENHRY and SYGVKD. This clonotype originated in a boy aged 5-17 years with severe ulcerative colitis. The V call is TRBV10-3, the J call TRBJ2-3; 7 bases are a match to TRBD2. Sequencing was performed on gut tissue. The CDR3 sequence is CAIRRLAYTDTQYF. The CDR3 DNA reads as TGTGCCATCAGAAGACTAGCCTACACAGATACGCAGTATTTT.